The clone carrying this TCR beta chain was seen at least ten times. These data belong to a study of T cells of healthy individuals. This CDR3 spans 13 amino acids. The J segment lost 3 bases and the V segment lost 8 bases, leaving 2 bases of the junction unmatched. TCRdb reanalysed the 5' RACE reads using MiXCR and keeps one entry per CDR3 protein. Here the sample spans 100,000 or so distinct CDR3 sequences, about 16% being singletons. The J gene is TRBJ2-7, the V gene TRBV23-1; 12 nucleotides match TRBD2. TRBV23-1 is noted as an ORF with a role that remains uncertain. This sequence was found in a human donor in good health. The CDR3 region has the DNA TGCGCCAGCGGACTAGCGGGACGCTACGAGCAGTACTTC. Residues: CASGLAGRYEQYF.